The text below deals with one TCR beta chain. Which antigen it targets is not known. Base qualities are not provided; no much larger clone lies one nucleotide away. The data originate from a study of T cell responses to AZD1222 COVID-19 vaccine (dated by TCRdb to the early 2020s). With respect to the entire study: AZD1222 recipients whose second dose came at about 4 weeks and those whose second dose came at about 12 weeks were combined into one group, since spike-specific TCR depth and breadth did not differ between the two schedules. TCR sequencing covered fewer than 250 trial participants: approximately 200 given two doses of AZD1222 and 26 given two doses of MenACWY control vaccine. Trial participants were enrolled by age into subgroups of 18-55, 56-69 and 70-plus years, and around 150, 28 and 57 TCR-sequenced participants, respectively, were included in these subgroups. The study at large found these results: Spike-specific TCR breadth and depth rose significantly after two AZD1222 doses compared with day 0 and with MenACWY recipients. In the small 56-69-year group, the increase in depth fell short of significance, most likely because of low power. No day 14 peak-response samples were available, so repertoires were characterized only after the peak T cell response. Participants were mostly white British and included more females than males, and it was suggested by the authors that clonal diversity may have been underestimated. Epitopes outside the regions mutated in the B.1.351 and B.1.1.7 variants were reportedly recognized by nearly half of the unique spike-specific TCRs. Vaccine-associated CD4 TCRs spanned the whole spike protein, with dominant responses in regions 160-218 and 743-854. Conclusions about previously exposed vaccinees were limited because only six AZD1222 recipients were SARS-CoV-2 seropositive at baseline.

The CDR3 regions of human TCRbeta chains were subjected to immunosequencing. From the authors' description of their analysis: Repertoire TCRs were matched against a reference library of SARS-CoV-2-specific TCRs generated with the MIRA antigen-specificity platform. Breadth meant the fraction of unique TCRs that were SARS-CoV-2-associated, whereas depth meant the fraction of total T cells that were SARS-CoV-2-associated. Using the MIRA data, every spike-specific TCR was mapped to the spike region that the TCR reacted to and assigned to either a CD4 or a CD8 class. Log10-transformed breadth and depth values were compared by one-way ANOVA with Sidak's multiple comparisons tests. TCRdb carries this immuneACCESS record with in-frame sequences only. Its versions omit some clonotypes, under half of them owing to an unresolved V gene in the studies checked, with the rest unexplained. That table supplies the V and J calls and clone size; D and trimming were determined from the DNA. Recorded for this sample are roughly 130,000 clones; approximately 83% of them occurred a single time. The leading ten clones occupy about 1.6% of the sample.

The CDR3 starts with the cysteine, ends with the phenylalanine, and has 11 residues. The retained sequence is limited to the CDR3, 33 bases, with the frame set at the first base. V is cut by 3 bases and J by 2 bases, and the space between the germline ends is 2 bases. Based on the germline V gene, the CDR1 and CDR2 sequences are SGHAT and FQNNGV. Reading the label with the study, this specimen's time point is: baseline before first vaccination. The vaccinee samples were drawn from two UK trials, COV001 and COV002, one of which was a single-blind randomized controlled phase 2/3 trial testing AZD1222 (ChAdOx1 nCoV-19) in healthy adults. Trial participant PBMC samples were collected at day 0 and day 28 after the second dose for TCRbeta chain sequencing.

This chain is built from TRBV11-2 and TRBJ2-7; no confident D gene assignment can be made. The material sequenced was peripheral blood, taken on day 0 of AZD1222 vaccination. The sequence derives from an adult in good health. The CDR3 protein: CASSFPYEQYF. The nucleotide sequence reads as follows: TGTGCCAGCAGCTTCCCCTACGAGCAGTACTTC. The CDR3, completed at both ends by the reference TRBV11-2 and TRBJ2-7 genes, gives the full variable domain EAGVAQSPRYKIIEKRQSVAFWCNPISGHATLYWYQQILGQGPKLLIQFQNNGVVDDSQLPKDRFSAERLKGVDSTLKIQPAKLEDSAVYLCASSFPYEQYFGPGTRLTVT.